The present T cell receptor beta chain was sequenced within a study of T cells expressing NK-cell markers. Germline loops: CDR1 PRHDT, CDR2 FYEKMQ (reference sequence). The CDR3 sequence is 20 residues long. TCRdb re-called the 5' RACE reads and gives one entry per CDR3 protein, without DNA. Its table records about 160,000 distinct CDR3 sequences. Source material: blood T cells: a sorted CD56 or NKG2C T cell subset, CD4+ or CD8+ T cells, or bulk PBMC T cells (not recorded which). The chain links TRBV13 to TRBJ2-3; the D gene TCRdb calls, TRBD2, cannot be checked with no DNA. The TCR comes from a man aged 18-75 years in good health. The CDR3 loop reads CASSLDLGTSLISSTDTQYF.